The rows below give T cell receptor beta chains drawn from one sample of a study of cytomegalovirus exposure and HLA in healthy donors. TCRdb keeps only in-frame clones here, not all; method: immunoSEQ multiplex PCR. Of some 200,000 clones in the sample, over 70% are singletons; the top ten hold about 3.1%. Sequencing was carried out using PBMCs. The origin of the receptors is a female donor in good health and CMV-seronegative. Both conserved end residues are part of each CDR3. D genes are given only for firm matches. Size tells how often a clone was seen (once, few, many) or the class of an expanded clone, and some rows leave it out.

V: TRBV2; size: .; J: TRBJ2-7; D: .; CDR3: CASSEASAGSNYEQYF; DNA: TGTGCCAGCAGTGAAGCGTCTGCCGGGTCCAACTACGAGCAGTACTTC
V: TRBV2; size: .; J: TRBJ1-2; D: TRBD1; CDR3: CASRTGTGDNYGYTF; DNA: TGTGCCAGCAGAACCGGGACAGGAGATAACTATGGCTACACCTTC
V: TRBV29-1; size: .; J: TRBJ2-7; D: .; CDR3: CSVRKALYEQYF; DNA: TGCAGCGTCCGTAAAGCGCTCTACGAGCAGTACTTC
V: TRBV9; size: once; J: TRBJ1-1; D: .; CDR3: CASSSQGTSNTEAFF; DNA: TGTGCCAGCAGCTCCCAAGGGACATCGAACACTGAAGCTTTCTTT
V: TRBV9; size: .; J: TRBJ1-1; D: TRBD1; CDR3: CASSGTGWSTEAFF; DNA: TGTGCCAGCAGCGGGACAGGCTGGAGCACTGAAGCTTTCTTT
V: TRBV6-5; size: few; J: TRBJ1-5; D: .; CDR3: CASSYRGNNQPQHF; DNA: TGTGCCAGCAGTTACAGGGGTAATAATCAGCCCCAGCATTTT
V: TRBV6-1; size: .; J: TRBJ1-6; D: .; CDR3: CASSEQGSGNSPLHF; DNA: TGTGCCAGCAGTGAACAAGGGTCGGGGAATTCACCCCTCCACTTT
V: TRBV19; size: .; J: TRBJ2-6; D: .; CDR3: CASTLSGANVLTF; DNA: TGTGCCAGTACGTTGTCTGGGGCCAACGTCCTGACTTTC
V: TRBV2; size: .; J: TRBJ1-6; D: .; CDR3: CASMTLYNSPLHF; DNA: TGTGCCAGCATGACACTTTATAATTCACCCCTCCACTTT
V: TRBV9; size: once; J: TRBJ1-3; D: .; CDR3: CASSGSVGNTIYF; DNA: TGTGCCAGCAGCGGGAGTGTGGGAAACACCATATATTTT
V: TRBV19; size: .; J: TRBJ1-1; D: .; CDR3: CASSRGLALNLNTEAFF; DNA: TGTGCCAGTAGTCGGGGATTGGCATTAAACTTGAACACTGAAGCTTTCTTT
V: TRBV5-8; size: once; J: TRBJ2-7; D: .; CDR3: CASSLDIYEQYF; DNA: TGTGCCAGCAGCTTGGATATCTACGAGCAGTACTTC
V: TRBV28; size: .; J: TRBJ2-7; D: TRBD2; CDR3: CASSLGTSGTYEQYF; DNA: TGTGCCAGCAGTTTGGGGACTAGCGGAACCTACGAGCAGTACTTC
V: TRBV7-8; size: .; J: TRBJ2-7; D: TRBD1; CDR3: CASSAGTGGLGYNEQYF; DNA: TGTGCCAGCAGCGCAGGGACAGGGGGCCTAGGATATAACGAGCAGTACTTC
V: TRBV29-1; size: .; J: TRBJ2-7; D: .; CDR3: CSVEKTGSPYEQYF; DNA: TGCAGCGTCGAAAAAACAGGGAGCCCCTACGAGCAGTACTTC
V: TRBV19; size: .; J: TRBJ1-2; D: .; CDR3: CASSPGRGYGYTF; DNA: TGTGCCAGTAGCCCCGGGAGAGGCTATGGCTACACCTTC
V: TRBV7-9; size: .; J: TRBJ2-5; D: TRBD2; CDR3: CASSSPDRLAAQETQYF; DNA: TGTGCCAGCAGCAGCCCCGATCGGCTAGCGGCCCAAGAGACCCAGTACTTC
V: TRBV6-1; size: .; J: TRBJ2-7; D: TRBD2; CDR3: CASKLSGETYEQYF; DNA: TGTGCCAGCAAGCTTAGCGGGGAGACCTACGAGCAGTACTTC
V: TRBV5-4; size: few; J: TRBJ2-7; D: TRBD2; CDR3: CASSVGLAGAYEQYF; DNA: TGTGCCAGCAGTGTGGGACTAGCGGGGGCCTACGAGCAGTACTTC
V: TRBV27; size: .; J: TRBJ1-6; D: .; CDR3: CASSFTVYNSPLHF; DNA: TGTGCCAGCAGTTTTACGGTGTATAATTCACCCCTCCACTTT
V: TRBV4-1; size: .; J: TRBJ2-1; D: TRBD1; CDR3: CASSQRGQINEQFF; DNA: TGCGCCAGCAGCCAGAGGGGACAGATCAATGAGCAGTTCTTC
V: TRBV7-2; size: .; J: TRBJ1-1; D: .; CDR3: CASSLAVSPGAFF; DNA: TGTGCCAGCAGCTTAGCGGTCAGCCCGGGAGCTTTCTTT
V: TRBV2; size: .; J: TRBJ1-5; D: TRBD1; CDR3: CASSEYPGGPQPQHF; DNA: TGTGCCAGCAGTGAATACCCAGGGGGCCCTCAGCCCCAGCATTTT
V: TRBV18; size: .; J: TRBJ1-1; D: .; CDR3: CASSPPGVNTEAFF; DNA: TGTGCCAGCTCACCACCGGGAGTGAACACTGAAGCTTTCTTT
V: TRBV2; size: .; J: TRBJ1-6; D: .; CDR3: CASSERDSYNSPLHF; DNA: TGTGCCAGCAGTGAGCGGGACTCCTATAATTCACCCCTCCACTTT
V: TRBV7-8; size: .; J: TRBJ1-1; D: TRBD1; CDR3: CASSLGQVNTEAFF; DNA: TGTGCCAGCAGCCTAGGACAGGTCAACACTGAAGCTTTCTTT
V: TRBV5-1; size: .; J: TRBJ2-1; D: TRBD1; CDR3: CASSFQTGGNNEQFF; DNA: TGCGCCAGCAGCTTTCAAACAGGGGGAAACAATGAGCAGTTCTTC
V: TRBV18; size: .; J: TRBJ1-2; D: .; CDR3: CASSPSPSPGPGDGYTF; DNA: TGTGCCAGCTCACCCTCCCCAAGCCCGGGTCCGGGGGATGGCTACACCTTC
V: TRBV7-2; size: few; J: TRBJ2-1; D: TRBD1; CDR3: CASSLVGTGPSGEQFF; DNA: TGTGCCAGCAGCCTAGTGGGGACAGGGCCAAGCGGGGAGCAGTTCTTC
V: TRBV7-8; size: .; J: TRBJ2-5; D: .; CDR3: CASSEGGGLQETQYF; DNA: TGTGCCAGCAGCGAGGGCGGCGGACTTCAAGAGACCCAGTACTTC
V: TRBV9; size: .; J: TRBJ2-3; D: .; CDR3: CASSVTRGTDTQYF; DNA: TGTGCCAGCAGCGTAACTAGAGGCACAGATACGCAGTATTTT
V: TRBV4-2; size: .; J: TRBJ1-3; D: .; CDR3: CASSLLGGETSGNTIYF; DNA: TGTGCCAGCAGCCTCCTCGGGGGGGAAACCTCTGGAAACACCATATATTTT
V: TRBV6-6; size: .; J: TRBJ1-3; D: TRBD1; CDR3: CASSRDRSGNTIYF; DNA: TGTGCCAGCAGCCGGGACAGATCTGGAAACACCATATATTTT
V: TRBV15; size: .; J: TRBJ1-1; D: .; CDR3: CATSRAFSEGTEAFF; DNA: TGTGCCACCAGCAGGGCCTTTTCGGAGGGGACTGAAGCTTTCTTT
V: TRBV28; size: few; J: TRBJ2-7; D: TRBD2; CDR3: CASRATSGRQTGYEQYF; DNA: TGTGCCAGCAGGGCGACTAGCGGGAGACAGACTGGATACGAGCAGTACTTC
V: TRBV7-6; size: .; J: TRBJ2-7; D: TRBD1; CDR3: CASSLAGQGAVNEQYF; DNA: TGTGCCAGCAGCTTAGCGGGACAGGGGGCGGTAAACGAGCAGTACTTC
V: TRBV18; size: .; J: TRBJ1-2; D: .; CDR3: CASSPKNTDYGYTF; DNA: TGTGCCAGCTCACCTAAGAACACCGACTATGGCTACACCTTC
V: TRBV2; size: .; J: TRBJ2-2; D: TRBD1; CDR3: CASRQGAGTGELFF; DNA: TGTGCCAGCAGACAGGGGGCAGGCACCGGGGAGCTGTTTTTT